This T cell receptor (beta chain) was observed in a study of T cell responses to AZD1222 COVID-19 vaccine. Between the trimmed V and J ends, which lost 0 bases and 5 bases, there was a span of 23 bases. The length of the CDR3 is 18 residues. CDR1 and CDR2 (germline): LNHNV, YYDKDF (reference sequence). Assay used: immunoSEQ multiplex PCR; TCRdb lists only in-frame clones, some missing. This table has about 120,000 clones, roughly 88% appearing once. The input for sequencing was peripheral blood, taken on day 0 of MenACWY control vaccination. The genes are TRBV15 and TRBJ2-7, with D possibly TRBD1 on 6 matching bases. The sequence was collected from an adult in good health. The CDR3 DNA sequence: TGTGCCACCAGCAGAGATCGCCGCCGGCGGCGCGCAGGGGACGAGCAGTACTTC. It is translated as CATSRDRRRRRAGDEQYF.